Each of the 14 T cell receptor beta chains below was sequenced from the same sample in a study of T-cell reconstitution after alpha-beta-depleted transplantation in children (dated by TCRdb to 2016 to 2017). Read against the paper, the sample's treatment or condition label means: allogeneic hematopoietic cell transplantation with graft depleted of TCRalphabeta T cells and CD19 B cells. Preparation of the library involved PCR. The data were produced on an Illumina HiSeq 2500. TCR libraries were prepared with molecular barcoding, using unique molecular identifiers to normalize TCRbeta repertoire quantification. TCRdb trimmed the raw reads at Q25, called clones with MiXCR and kept productive beta chains. All rows with the same CDR3 protein become a single entry with the most common DNA and genes. The sample table shows 500,000 to 600,000 distinct CDR3 sequences, and approximately 30% are seen once. Of the sample, around 36% is held by the ten largest clones.

The sample in question was PBMCs, obtained before TCRalphabeta/CD19-depleted stem cell transplant. These receptors all come from a boy under three years old with Wiskott-Aldrich syndrome, due to receive a stem cell transplant.

This chain joins TRBV5-1 and TRBJ2-2; unclear D gene. In germline, CDR1 is SGHRS, CDR2 YFSETQ. Trimming cost V 0 bases and J 1 base, with 10 bases left between them. The CDR3 has 16 amino acids. CDR3 DNA: TGCGCCAGCAGCTTGGTTCTGGGTGTGAACACCGGGGAGCTGTTTTTT. Its translation: CASSLVLGVNTGELFF.

This clonotype was seen more than once but under ten times. The rearrangement links TRBV20-1 to TRBJ2-3; D possibly corresponds to TRBD2 (5 bases). The CDR3 length is 13 residues. Trimming removed 3 bases at V and 3 bases at J, with 10 bases between. The V gene's germline CDR1 is DFQATT and CDR2 SNEGSKA (reference sequence). The CDR3 bases are TGCAGTGCTAGGTTTCGGGGAACAGATACGCAGTATTTT. Translated: CSARFRGTDTQYF.

This clonotype was counted a few times. The rearrangement links TRBV5-1 to TRBJ2-7; TRBD2 matches 9 bases. This CDR3 is built from 14 residues. With 0 bases clipped from V and 6 bases from J, the junction kept 4 bases outside the gene matches. CDR1 and CDR2 (germline): SGHRS, YFSETQ. The CDR3 protein is CASSLGLAGIEQYF. The CDR3 nucleotides are TGCGCCAGCAGCTTGGGGCTAGCGGGAATCGAGCAGTACTTC.

This sequence joins TRBV20-1 and TRBJ1-1; unclear D gene. This CDR3 spans 13 amino acids. CDR1 DFQATT and CDR2 SNEGSKA come from the germline V gene (reference sequence). The V and J ends lost 6 bases and 1 base respectively, with 12 bases between them. The CDR3 DNA is TGCAGTGCCCCACAGCCCGGGAACACTGAAGCTTTCTTT. The encoded protein is CSAPQPGNTEAFF.

Only a few counts were recorded for this clonotype. V is TRBV5-6 and J is TRBJ2-7; maybe TRBD1 (6 bases). Germline V gene lookup returns CDR1 SGHDT and CDR2 YYEEEE. CDR3 size: 13 residues. Trimming cost V 2 bases and J 4 bases, with 10 bases left between them. The DNA for the CDR3 is TGTGCCAGCAGCTTTATTCAGGGGTACGAGCAGTACTTC. It translates to CASSFIQGYEQYF.

This clonotype was seen more than once but under ten times. This sequence joins TRBV5-1 and TRBJ2-7; TRBD2 is a possible D gene (6 bases). V lost 4 bases and J 0 bases, leaving 14 bases between the germline ends. CDR1 SGHRS and CDR2 YFSETQ come from the germline V gene. The CDR3 sequence is 15 residues long. CDR3 sequence reads: CASSNGGSGSYEQYF. The CDR3 nucleotides are TGCGCCAGCAGCAATGGGGGGTCCGGCTCCTACGAGCAGTACTTC.

This clonotype was observed a few times. The chain carries TRBV27 and TRBJ2-1, with 9 bases fitting TRBD1. Germline CDR1 is MNHEY and CDR2 is SMNVEV (reference sequence). J gave up 7 bases and V 4 bases, and 8 bases lay outside the gene matches. This CDR3 is built from 15 residues. CDR3 amino acids: CASSSRTGAINEQFF. The CDR3 region has the DNA TGTGCCAGCAGTTCACGGACAGGGGCGATAAATGAGCAGTTCTTC.

This clonotype was seen once. The chain combines TRBV28 with TRBJ1-3; no firm D call. The V and J ends lost 4 bases and 3 bases respectively, with 7 bases between them. Germline V gene sequence: CDR1 MDHEN, CDR2 SYDVKM. The CDR3 loop spans 13 amino acids. For the CDR3, the DNA is TGTGCCAGCAGTTACAACGTTGGAAACACCATATATTTT. Protein product: CASSYNVGNTIYF.

The V and J genes are TRBV7-3 and TRBJ2-5; possible D gene TRBD1, 5 bases. The CDR3 totals 13 residues. The germline V and J ends were trimmed by 5 bases and 5 bases, with 12 bases remaining between them. Germline assignment: CDR1 SGHTA and CDR2 FQGTGA. CDR3 sequence: CASSVSRAETQYF. CDR3 DNA: TGTGCCAGCAGCGTCTCCAGGGCCGAGACCCAGTACTTC. Full variable domain (outside the CDR3, taken from reference TRBV7-3 and TRBJ2-5): GAGVSQTPSNKVTEKGKYVELRCDPISGHTALYWYRQSLGQGPEFLIYFQGTGAADDSGLPNDRFFAVRPEGSVSTLKIQRTERGDSAVYLCASSVSRAETQYFGPGTRLLVL.

This clonotype was seen more than once but under ten times. The rearrangement links TRBV7-2 to TRBJ2-7, with D unclear. The CDR3 extends over 11 amino acids. With 5 bases removed from V and 8 bases from J, the gap between germline ends came to 10 bases. Germline CDR1 SGHTA, CDR2 FQGNSA. The DNA of the CDR3 is TGTGCCAGCAGCCCGGCAGTGAAGCAGTACTTC. The encoded protein is CASSPAVKQYF.

The V call is TRBV29-1, the J call TRBJ2-1; 7 bases are shared with TRBD2. Trimming cost V 4 bases and J 15 bases; bases outside gene matches: 9. The CDR3 sequence is 11 residues long. The germline V gene encodes CDR1 SQVTM and CDR2 ANQGSEA. The CDR3 sequence is CSVVQVASGFF. CDR3 DNA: TGCAGCGTTGTCCAGGTGGCTAGCGGGTTCTTC.

This clonotype was seen only a few times. The J gene is TRBJ2-7, the V gene TRBV20-1, with no clear D. The CDR3 runs to 14 residues. V was pared by 4 bases and J by 4 bases, with 17 bases between. The germline CDR1 and CDR2 sequences are DFQATT and SNEGSKA (reference sequence). The CDR3 spells CSATTYFTEYEQYF. In nucleotides, the CDR3 is TGCAGTGCTACTACCTACTTTACAGAATACGAGCAGTACTTC.

The rearrangement joins TRBV28 to TRBJ1-3; D remains unclear. Germline V gene lookup returns CDR1 MDHEN and CDR2 SYDVKM. V lost 3 bases to trimming and J lost 0 bases, with 9 bases between them. The CDR3 covers 15 residues. The chain's CDR3 is CASSLGTNSGNTIYF. The CDR3 DNA is TGTGCCAGCAGTTTGGGCACCAACTCTGGAAACACCATATATTTT.

Only a few counts were recorded for this clonotype. The chain combines TRBV2 with TRBJ2-1; TRBD1 or TRBD2 may be the D gene (7 bases each). Germline CDR1 is SNHLY and CDR2 is FYNNEI. V gave up 7 bases and J gave up 2 bases, with 18 bases separating them. The CDR3 covers 16 residues. CDR3 in amino acids: CASTSRGRGAYNEQFF. CDR3 sequence (DNA): TGTGCCAGCACCTCCAGGGGGAGGGGAGCCTACAATGAGCAGTTCTTC.